This is a list of T cell receptor beta chains from one sample in a study of early T cells in non-severe SARS-CoV-2 infection. TCRdb redid the calling of the 5' RACE reads with MiXCR, one entry per CDR3 protein. The data contain about 69,000 distinct CDR3 sequences, 8.5% to 10% of them singletons. Material: whole blood. The source of these receptors is an adult who was a healthcare worker with PCR-confirmed SARS-CoV-2 infection or an uninfected control (not recorded which). CDR3s include the opening cysteine and the closing phenylalanine or tryptophan.

V gene | CDR3 protein
TRBV29-1 | CSAPGQASTDTQYF
TRBV29-1 | CSDYRADRLNSPLHF
TRBV7-4 | CASSSDRVAHSGNTIYF
TRBV19 | CASTPPRTSGSYNEQFF
TRBV20-1 | CSANSQGAGYEQYF
TRBV10-3 | CAIRGQLRLPDEASF
TRBV6-1 | CASQLIDTQYF
TRBV5-5 | CASSLIPGFTDTQYF
TRBV28 | CASSLRAPNEQFF
TRBV7-9 | CASSHQGAQEKLFF
TRBV29-1 | CSVGEGAREFF
TRBV15 | CATSTAPTGKNEKLFF
TRBV3-1 | CASSQRGSNEQFF
TRBV5-1 | CASTEEWGSPLHF
TRBV9 | CASSVESLADSYEQYF
TRBV2 | CASSQTSNEQYF
TRBV11-2 | CASSYGTHPPTDTQYF
TRBV5-3 | CARSRLSLRANYGYTF
TRBV11-2 | CASSLSIGTSRTDTQYF
TRBV5-1 | CASSLNAGTRSTDTQYF
TRBV11-2 | CASSSGRGRAKNIQYF
TRBV7-2 | CASRGGLAGTEKLFF
TRBV5-5 | CASNLFGTDTEAFF
TRBV20-1 | CSAQQGRTDTQYF
TRBV29-1 | CSVLSGTSAYYEQYF
TRBV9 | CASSVVDRLTDTQYF
TRBV20-1 | CSARYTSATGELFF
TRBV4-1 | CASSQTIGVDEQFF
TRBV5-6 | CASSSGTGGPILSYEQYF
TRBV12-3/TRBV12-4 | CASTRASGSKHGGQYF
TRBV4-3 | CASSQDARGSVTEAFF
TRBV18 | CASSPPVVDEQFF
TRBV3-1 | CASSQDLRVSTEAFF
TRBV28 | CASKTGRTEAFF
TRBV7-9 | CASSRDRANEKLFF
TRBV5-4 | CVSSLESGSTDTQYF
TRBV20-1 | CSAASGSGSDTQYF
TRBV9 | CASSVVPDPPTNEKLFF
TRBV29-1 | CSVERRVAGGPGTQYF
TRBV30 | CAWSLPAGGFDEQYF
TRBV7-8 | CASGGRWDYNEQFF
TRBV12-3/TRBV12-4 | CASSRLRLAGHYNEQFF
TRBV11-1 | CASSFMAGRNTEAFF
TRBV18 | CASSPQGQGEQFF
TRBV28 | CASSVVADTQYF
TRBV19 | CASTRGGENNEQFF
TRBV7-6 | CASSPRQGLNTEAFF
TRBV7-6 | CASSLEDSYNQPQHF
TRBV6-5 | CASRPDRLLDTQYF
TRBV5-4 | CASSLGAGADTQYF
TRBV7-2 | CASSPHVRGAYEQYF